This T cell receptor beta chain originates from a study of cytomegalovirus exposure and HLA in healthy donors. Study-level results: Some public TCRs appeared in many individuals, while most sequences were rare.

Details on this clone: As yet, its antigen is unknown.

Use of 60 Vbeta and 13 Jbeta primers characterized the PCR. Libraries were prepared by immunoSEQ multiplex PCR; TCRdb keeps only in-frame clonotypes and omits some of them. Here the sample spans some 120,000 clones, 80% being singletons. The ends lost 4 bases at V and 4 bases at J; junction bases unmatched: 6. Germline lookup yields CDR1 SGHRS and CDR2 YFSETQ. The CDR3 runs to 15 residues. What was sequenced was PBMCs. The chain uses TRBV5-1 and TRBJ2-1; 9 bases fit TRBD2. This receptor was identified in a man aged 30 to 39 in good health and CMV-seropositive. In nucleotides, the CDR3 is TGCGCCAGCAGCCCTGCGGGGGGGGTATACAATGAGCAGTTCTTC. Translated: CASSPAGGVYNEQFF.